Listed here is a single TCR beta chain. The germline V gene has CDR1 SNHLY and CDR2 FYNNEI. The CDR3 extends over 16 amino acids. With 6 bases removed from V and 4 bases from J, the gap between germline ends came to 21 bases. Data came from immunoSEQ multiplex PCR; TCRdb stores just in-frame clones and leaves some out. The repertoire has about 680,000 clones, around 72% of them found once; the top ten carry 1.5% to 2%. This sample is drawn from a study of shared clonotypes between healthy human individuals. The TCR sequence derives from a woman aged 30 to 39 in good health. The sequenced material came from memory CD4+ T cells sorted from blood. Subset reported: CD45RA-negative fraction. The chain is built from TRBV2 and TRBJ2-5; D gene unclear. DNA of the CDR3: TGTGCCAGCAGCGCACAGTTGATGGTTTTGGGAGAGACCCAGTACTTC. Amino acid sequence: CASSAQLMVLGETQYF. Drawing the rest from reference TRBV2 and TRBJ2-5, the complete variable domain is EPEVTQTPSHQVTQMGQEVILRCVPISNHLYFYWYRQILGQKVEFLVSFYNNEISEKSEIFDDQFSVERPDGSNFTLKIRSTKLEDSAMYFCASSAQLMVLGETQYFGPGTRLLVL.